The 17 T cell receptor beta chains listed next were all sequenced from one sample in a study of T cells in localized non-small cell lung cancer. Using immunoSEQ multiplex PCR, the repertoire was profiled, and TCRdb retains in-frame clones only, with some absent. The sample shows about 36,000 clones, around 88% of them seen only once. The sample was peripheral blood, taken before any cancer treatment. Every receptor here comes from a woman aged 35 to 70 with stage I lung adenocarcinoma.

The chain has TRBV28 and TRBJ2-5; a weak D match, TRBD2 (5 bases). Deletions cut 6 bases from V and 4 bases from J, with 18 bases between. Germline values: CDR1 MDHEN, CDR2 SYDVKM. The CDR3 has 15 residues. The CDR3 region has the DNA TGTGCCAGCAGAACACTAGTAAACGGGCGAGAGACCCAGTACTTC. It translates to CASRTLVNGRETQYF.

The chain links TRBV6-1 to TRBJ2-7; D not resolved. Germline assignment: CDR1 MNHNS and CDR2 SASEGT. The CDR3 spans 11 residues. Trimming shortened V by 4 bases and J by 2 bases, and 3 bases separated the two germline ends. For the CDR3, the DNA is TGTGCCAGCAGTGGCGCCTACGAGCAGTACTTC. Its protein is CASSGAYEQYF.

CDR3 coding DNA: TGCGCCAGCAGCTTGGCCGCAGGGACTGGAAACACCATATATTTT. Protein sequence: CASSLAAGTGNTIYF. The chain couples TRBV5-1 to TRBJ1-3; perhaps TRBD1 as D (5 bases). Trimming removed 0 bases from V and 2 bases from J, with 9 bases in between. The CDR3 is 15 residues long. In germline, CDR1 is SGHRS, CDR2 YFSETQ.

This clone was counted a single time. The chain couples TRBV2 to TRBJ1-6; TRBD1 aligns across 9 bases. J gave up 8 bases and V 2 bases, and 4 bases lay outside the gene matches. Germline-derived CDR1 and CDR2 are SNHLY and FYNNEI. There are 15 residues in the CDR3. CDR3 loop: CASSETGGAHSPLHF. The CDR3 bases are TGTGCCAGCAGTGAAACAGGGGGCGCCCATTCACCCCTCCACTTT.

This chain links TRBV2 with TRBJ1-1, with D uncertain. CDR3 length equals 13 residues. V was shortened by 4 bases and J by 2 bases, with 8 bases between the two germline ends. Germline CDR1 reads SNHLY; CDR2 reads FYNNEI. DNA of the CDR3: TGTGCCAGCAGTGGAATGGGTAACACTGAAGCTTTCTTT. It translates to CASSGMGNTEAFF.

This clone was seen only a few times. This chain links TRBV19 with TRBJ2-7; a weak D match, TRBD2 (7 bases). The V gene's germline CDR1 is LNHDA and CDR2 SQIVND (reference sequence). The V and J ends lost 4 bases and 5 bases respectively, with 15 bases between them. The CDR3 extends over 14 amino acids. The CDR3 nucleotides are TGTGCCAGTAGTAGCGGGGGCCGCAGGAACGAGCAGTACTTC. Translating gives CASSSGGRRNEQYF.

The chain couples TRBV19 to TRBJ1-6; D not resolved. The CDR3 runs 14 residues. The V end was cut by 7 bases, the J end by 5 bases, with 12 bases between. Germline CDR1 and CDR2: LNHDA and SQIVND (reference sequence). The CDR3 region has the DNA TGTGCCAGTAACCCTCGGCGCAATAATTCACCCCTCCACTTT. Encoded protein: CASNPRRNNSPLHF.

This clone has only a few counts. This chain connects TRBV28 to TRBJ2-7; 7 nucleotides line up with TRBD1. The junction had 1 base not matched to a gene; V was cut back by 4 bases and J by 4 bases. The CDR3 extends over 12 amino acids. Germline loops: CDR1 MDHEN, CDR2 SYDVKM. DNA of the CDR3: TGTGCCAGCAGTTCCAGGGGGTACGAGCAGTACTTC. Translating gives CASSSRGYEQYF.

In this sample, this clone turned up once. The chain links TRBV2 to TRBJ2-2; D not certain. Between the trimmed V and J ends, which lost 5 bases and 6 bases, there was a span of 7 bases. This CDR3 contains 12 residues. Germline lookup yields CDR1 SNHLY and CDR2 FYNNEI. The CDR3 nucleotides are TGTGCCAGCAGTTTATACGCCGGGGAGCTGTTTTTT. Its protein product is CASSLYAGELFF.

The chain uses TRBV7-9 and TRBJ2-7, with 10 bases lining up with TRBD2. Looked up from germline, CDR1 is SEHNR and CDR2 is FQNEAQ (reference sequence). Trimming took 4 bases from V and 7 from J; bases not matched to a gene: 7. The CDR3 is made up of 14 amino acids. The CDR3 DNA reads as TGTGCCAGCAGCTCCCCGGGACTAGCGTGGGAGCAGTACTTC. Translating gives CASSSPGLAWEQYF.

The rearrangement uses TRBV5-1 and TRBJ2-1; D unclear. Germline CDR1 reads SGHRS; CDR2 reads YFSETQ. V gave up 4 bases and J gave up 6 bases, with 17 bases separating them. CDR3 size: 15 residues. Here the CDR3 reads CASSRVAFTSNEQFF. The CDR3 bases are TGCGCCAGCAGCCGGGTCGCGTTCACAAGCAATGAGCAGTTCTTC. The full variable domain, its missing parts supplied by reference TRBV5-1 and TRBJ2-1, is KAGVTQTPRYLIKTRGQQVTLSCSPISGHRSVSWYQQTPGQGLQFLFEYFSETQRNKGNFPGRFSGRQFSNSRSEMNVSTLELGDSALYLCASSRVAFTSNEQFFGPGTRLTVL.

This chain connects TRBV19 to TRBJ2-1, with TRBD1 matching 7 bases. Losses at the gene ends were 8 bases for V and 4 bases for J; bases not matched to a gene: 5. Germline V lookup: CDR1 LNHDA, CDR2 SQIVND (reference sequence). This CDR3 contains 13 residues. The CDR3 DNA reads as TGTGCCAGTGGCTGGACAGGATACAATGAGCAGTTCTTC. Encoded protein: CASGWTGYNEQFF.

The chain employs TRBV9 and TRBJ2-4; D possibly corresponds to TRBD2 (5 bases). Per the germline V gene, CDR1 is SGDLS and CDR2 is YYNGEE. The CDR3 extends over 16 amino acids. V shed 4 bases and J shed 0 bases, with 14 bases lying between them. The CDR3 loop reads CASSLGLGEAKNIQYF. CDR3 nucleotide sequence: TGTGCCAGCAGCTTAGGTCTGGGAGAAGCCAAAAACATTCAGTACTTC.

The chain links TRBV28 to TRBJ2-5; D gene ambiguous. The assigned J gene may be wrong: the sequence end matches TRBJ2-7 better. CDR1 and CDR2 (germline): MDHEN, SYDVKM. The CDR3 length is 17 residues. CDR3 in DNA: TGTGCCAGCAGTTTATTCGGTGCTTTAGAGTTCCCCTCCGAGCAGTACTTC. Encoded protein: CASSLFGALEFPSEQYF.

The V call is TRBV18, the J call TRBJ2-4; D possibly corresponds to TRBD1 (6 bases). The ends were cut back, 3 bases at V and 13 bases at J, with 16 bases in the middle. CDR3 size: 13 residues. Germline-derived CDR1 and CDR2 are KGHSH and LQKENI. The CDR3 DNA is TGTGCCAGCTCACCCGGACAGAATCACCCCCAGTACTTC. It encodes CASSPGQNHPQYF.

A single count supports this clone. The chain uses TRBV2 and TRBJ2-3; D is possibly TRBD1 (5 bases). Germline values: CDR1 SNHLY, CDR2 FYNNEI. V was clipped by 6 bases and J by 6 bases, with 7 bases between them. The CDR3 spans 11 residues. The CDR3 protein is CASSRADTQYF. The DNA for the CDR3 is TGTGCCAGCAGCAGGGCGGATACGCAGTATTTT. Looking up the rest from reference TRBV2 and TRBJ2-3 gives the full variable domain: EPEVTQTPSHQVTQMGQEVILRCVPISNHLYFYWYRQILGQKVEFLVSFYNNEISEKSEIFDDQFSVERPDGSNFTLKIRSTKLEDSAMYFCASSRADTQYFGPGTRLTVL.

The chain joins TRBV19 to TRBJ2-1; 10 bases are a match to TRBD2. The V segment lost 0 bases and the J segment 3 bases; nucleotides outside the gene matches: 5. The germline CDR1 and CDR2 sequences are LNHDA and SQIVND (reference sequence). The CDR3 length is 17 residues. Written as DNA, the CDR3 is TGTGCCAGTAGTATAGATACCCCTAGCGGGGGCTACAATGAGCAGTTCTTC. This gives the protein CASSIDTPSGGYNEQFF.